Presented here are 31 T cell receptor beta chains from one specimen sequenced in a study of T-cell memory formation after mild COVID-19. TCRdb analysed the 5' RACE reads with MiXCR anew, one entry per CDR3 protein. This table holds hundreds of thousands of distinct CDR3 sequences, 16% found once. The sequencing sample was made of PBMCs or a T cell subset sorted from them (not recorded which). The receptors stem from a man aged 18 to 35 who had mild COVID-19 (a few samples of this study predate the infection). Cell type and time point are not known.

This clonotype was observed a handful of times. The chain has TRBV11-2 and TRBJ1-4; D is unclear. Trimming pared 2 bases from V and 6 bases from J, leaving 7 bases between. The CDR3 extends over 13 amino acids. The V gene's germline CDR1 is SGHAT and CDR2 FQNNGV. CDR3 sequence: CASSLLLDEKLFF. Here the CDR3 DNA reads TGTGCCAGCAGCTTACTCCTCGATGAAAAACTGTTTTTT.

The chain joins TRBV6-5 to TRBJ1-2; 8 positions agree with TRBD1. V lost 6 bases and J lost 4; bases outside the gene matches: 7. The CDR3 is 14 residues long. Germline lookup yields CDR1 MNHEY and CDR2 SVGAGI. The CDR3 nucleotides read TGTGCCAGCAGCCCGCGGACAGGGTCCTATGGCTACACCTTC. It specifies CASSPRTGSYGYTF.

This clonotype was picked up many times. V usage is TRBV7-9 and J usage is TRBJ2-2; D is possibly TRBD1 (6 bases). The length of the CDR3 is 15 residues. Trimming left V 3 bases short and J 6 bases short, with 14 bases between. Germline loops: CDR1 SEHNR, CDR2 FQNEAQ (reference sequence). CDR3 sequence: CASSFPQGKSGELFF. The DNA of the CDR3 is TGTGCCAGCAGCTTCCCCCAGGGGAAGTCCGGGGAGCTGTTTTTT.

This clonotype was seen a handful of times. This rearrangement joins TRBV7-2 to TRBJ1-5, with 7 positions matching TRBD1. There are 13 residues in the CDR3. Per the germline V gene, CDR1 is SGHTA and CDR2 is FQGNSA. The ends lost 5 bases at V and 6 bases at J; junction bases unmatched: 4. The CDR3 region has the DNA TGTGCCAGCAGCCGACAGGGACCTCAGCCCCAGCATTTT. It yields the protein CASSRQGPQPQHF.

This clonotype has a count of ten or more. This sequence joins TRBV5-1 and TRBJ1-2; 12 bases are a match to TRBD1. V trimming: 3 bases; J trimming: 8 bases; junction bases outside the gene matches: 11. Looked up from germline, CDR1 is SGHRS and CDR2 is YFSETQ. This CDR3 is built from 16 residues. The CDR3 here is CASSSGQGAPLGGYTF. For the CDR3, the DNA is TGCGCCAGCAGCTCGGGACAGGGGGCGCCTTTGGGCGGCTACACCTTC.

This clonotype has just a few counts. This chain uses TRBV5-1 with TRBJ2-3, with 10 bases fitting TRBD2. The CDR3 contains 16 residues. Per the germline V gene, CDR1 is SGHRS and CDR2 is YFSETQ. The trim removed 2 bases at V and 1 base at J, leaving 4 bases unmatched. CDR3 DNA: TGCGCCAGCAGCTTCTCCCTAGCGGGGGGCACAGATACGCAGTATTTT. Its translation is CASSFSLAGGTDTQYF.

This clonotype occurred many times. The CDR3 here is CASVGAETQYF. DNA for the CDR3: TGTGCCAGCGTAGGGGCGGAGACCCAGTACTTC. This chain connects TRBV7-2 to TRBJ2-5, with D perhaps matching TRBD1 (5 bases). The CDR3 totals 11 residues. V was pared by 8 bases and J by 5 bases, with 9 bases between. Per the germline V gene, CDR1 is SGHTA and CDR2 is FQGNSA.

This chain uses TRBV7-9 with TRBJ2-5; D ambiguous. Germline CDR1 reads SEHNR; CDR2 reads FQNEAQ (reference sequence). This CDR3 spans 12 amino acids. Trimming removed 3 bases from V and 4 bases from J, with 6 bases in between. The CDR3 is CASSFSPETQYF. CDR3 coding DNA: TGTGCCAGCAGCTTCAGCCCAGAGACCCAGTACTTC. The entire variable domain, with the rest obtained from reference TRBV7-9 and TRBJ2-5, is as follows: DTGVSQNPRHKITKRGQNVTFRCDPISEHNRLYWYRQTLGQGPEFLTYFQNEAQLEKSRLLSDRFSAERPKGSFSTLEIQRTEQGDSAMYLCASSFSPETQYFGPGTRLLVL.

The sample holds a few counts of this clonotype. The CDR3 coding sequence is TGTGCCAGCAGCCAAGATGGGGTCAGGAGGGCCACTGAAGCTTTCTTT. It translates to CASSQDGVRRATEAFF. This chain uses TRBV3-1 with TRBJ1-1; no definite D call. Germline V gene sequence: CDR1 LGHDT, CDR2 YNNKEL (reference sequence). The V end lost 0 bases, the J end lost 4 bases, and 15 bases lay between the germline ends. The CDR3 covers 16 residues. The entire variable domain, with the rest obtained from reference TRBV3-1 and TRBJ1-1, is as follows: DTAVSQTPKYLVTQMGNDKSIKCEQNLGHDTMYWYKQDSKKFLKIMFSYNNKELIINETVPNRFSPKSPDKAHLNLHINSLELGDSAVYFCASSQDGVRRATEAFFGQGTRLTVV.

This clonotype showed up just a few times. The chain recombines TRBV28 with TRBJ1-2, with D perhaps TRBD1 (5 bases). The germline CDR1 and CDR2 sequences are MDHEN and SYDVKM. Trimming stripped 3 bases from V and 4 bases from J, with 21 bases between. The CDR3 has 17 amino acids. The CDR3 loop reads CASSFHLEGRKTYGYTF. The DNA for the CDR3 is TGTGCCAGCAGTTTCCACCTTGAGGGACGGAAGACCTATGGCTACACCTTC.

This clonotype showed up many times. This chain links TRBV7-2 with TRBJ2-1; TRBD1 aligns across 12 bases. The germline V gene has CDR1 SGHTA and CDR2 FQGNSA. J lost 6 bases, V lost 5 bases, and 2 bases had no gene match. The length of the CDR3 is 14 residues. The CDR3 is CASSRDRGPNEQFF. The CDR3 nucleotides are TGTGCCAGCAGCCGGGACAGGGGGCCCAATGAGCAGTTCTTC.

This clonotype has ten or more counts. The chain has TRBV12-3 or TRBV12-4 and TRBJ2-6, with D perhaps given as TRBD1 or TRBD2 (5 bases each). Trimming shortened V by 1 base and J by 4 bases, and 17 bases separated the two germline ends. The CDR3 is made up of 18 amino acids. The CDR3 coding sequence is TGTGCCAGCAGTTTAGGTTTTGGGGACCCTTCCGGGGCCAACGTCCTGACTTTC. Protein product: CASSLGFGDPSGANVLTF.

This clonotype appeared many times. J is TRBJ1-4 and V is TRBV14; 11 bases line up with TRBD1. Germline trimming cut 4 bases from V and 8 bases from J; bases unmatched to any gene: 3. The CDR3 is made up of 14 amino acids. Germline loops: CDR1 SGHDN, CDR2 FVKESK. DNA of the CDR3: TGTGCCAGCAGCCCGGGGACAGGGGGAGAAAAACTGTTTTTT. It translates to CASSPGTGGEKLFF.

This clonotype turned up a few times. The genes are TRBV25-1 and TRBJ2-3; D unclear. Germline-derived CDR1 and CDR2 are MGHDK and SYGVNS. V shed 1 base and J shed 0 bases, with 8 bases lying between them. This CDR3 is built from 15 residues. The CDR3 loop reads CASSEWGDSTDTQYF. In DNA form, the CDR3 reads TGTGCCAGCAGTGAATGGGGTGACAGCACAGATACGCAGTATTTT.

The chain has TRBV4-1 and TRBJ2-2, with 11 bases fitting TRBD2. Germline V CDR1 and CDR2: MGHRA, YSYEKL. This CDR3 spans 17 amino acids. Unmatched junction bases numbered 2, after V lost 1 base and J lost 1 base. The CDR3 DNA is TGCGCCAGCAGCCAAGTACTAGCGGGGGTGAACACCGGGGAGCTGTTTTTT. Encoded protein: CASSQVLAGVNTGELFF.

This clonotype was counted between two and nine times. V and J are TRBV11-2 and TRBJ1-2; TRBD1 agrees at 8 bases. The length of the CDR3 is 15 residues. Germline V gives CDR1 SGHAT, CDR2 FQNNGV. The J segment lost 4 bases and the V segment lost 4 bases, leaving 8 bases of the junction unmatched. CDR3: CASSSRQGNIYGYTF. The CDR3 DNA follows: TGTGCCAGCAGCTCACGACAGGGGAACATCTATGGCTACACCTTC.

In this sample, this clonotype turned up a few times. V is TRBV6-1 and J is TRBJ2-1; TRBD1 or TRBD2 may be the D gene (6 bases each). The CDR3 contains 15 residues. Trimming stripped 0 bases from V and 4 bases from J, with 10 bases between. Germline V gene sequence: CDR1 MNHNS, CDR2 SASEGT. CDR3 nucleotides: TGTGCCAGCAGTGAAGCGGGGGGCGCATACAATGAGCAGTTCTTC. The encoded protein is CASSEAGGAYNEQFF.

V gene TRBV7-2 combines with J gene TRBJ1-5; perhaps TRBD1 as D (6 bases). Trimming left V 2 bases short and J 0 bases short, with 14 bases between. Germline CDR1 is SGHTA and CDR2 is FQGNSA. This CDR3 is built from 17 residues. CDR3 amino acids: CASSLRSGGFSNQPQHF. The DNA for the CDR3 is TGTGCCAGCAGCTTACGTTCCGGGGGCTTTAGCAATCAGCCCCAGCATTTT.

The V call is TRBV20-1, the J call TRBJ1-1; the D gene is possibly TRBD1 (5 bases). The germline V gene encodes CDR1 DFQATT and CDR2 SNEGSKA (reference sequence). The CDR3 has 12 residues. V was shortened by 3 bases and J by 5 bases, with 10 bases between the two germline ends. CDR3 in amino acids: CSASLGDTEAFF. CDR3 in DNA: TGCAGTGCTAGTCTGGGGGATACTGAAGCTTTCTTT.

CDR3 sequence: CASSNQPSYNEQFF. Here the CDR3 DNA reads TGTGCCAGCAGCAACCAGCCCTCATACAATGAGCAGTTCTTC. The chain recombines TRBV7-2 with TRBJ2-1; no firm D call. CDR1 and CDR2 (germline): SGHTA, FQGNSA. Trimming took off 5 bases at V and 4 bases at J, with 12 bases between the two ends. The CDR3 contains 14 residues.

The V call is TRBV9, the J call TRBJ1-1; 7 bases are shared with TRBD1. The germline gives CDR1 SGDLS, CDR2 YYNGEE. J gave up 3 bases and V 3 bases, and 14 bases lay outside the gene matches. This CDR3 has 17 residues. The CDR3 nucleotides read TGTGCCAGCAGCGCCAACGTAGGGCCAGGGGGGGACACTGAAGCTTTCTTT. Amino acid sequence: CASSANVGPGGDTEAFF.

The sample holds a few counts of this clonotype. The chain links TRBV20-1 to TRBJ2-1; D remains ambiguous. Germline assignment: CDR1 DFQATT and CDR2 SNEGSKA (reference sequence). CDR3 length equals 15 residues. V lost 1 base to trimming and J lost 0 bases, with 10 bases between them. The CDR3 coding sequence is TGCAGTGCTAGAGTCCCCAGTAGCTCCTACAATGAGCAGTTCTTC. It translates to CSARVPSSSYNEQFF.

The gene calls are TRBV19 and TRBJ1-5; no clear D. Germline V gene lookup returns CDR1 LNHDA and CDR2 SQIVND (reference sequence). V lost 3 bases to trimming and J lost 1 base, with 10 bases between them. The CDR3 consists of 15 residues. Written as DNA, the CDR3 is TGTGCCAGTAGTATTTGGGCAGGAAGCAATCAGCCCCAGCATTTT. Protein product: CASSIWAGSNQPQHF.

The V and J genes are TRBV6-2 or TRBV6-3 and TRBJ2-2; 10 positions agree with TRBD1. V dropped 6 bases and J dropped 5; count of bases not matched to a gene: 6. Per the germline V gene, CDR1 is MNHEY and CDR2 is SVGEGT. CDR3 length: 15 amino acids. CDR3 amino acids: CASRNDRGLTGELFF. As DNA, the CDR3 is TGTGCCAGCAGAAACGACAGGGGGCTGACCGGGGAGCTGTTTTTT.

This chain joins TRBV7-3 and TRBJ2-1; 10 bases agree with TRBD1. The CDR3 is 15 amino acids. V was clipped by 2 bases and J by 3 bases; unmatched bases: 1. The germline gives CDR1 SGHTA, CDR2 FQGTGA. Here the CDR3 reads CASSLRDRGYNEQFF. The CDR3 DNA is TGTGCCAGCAGCTTACGGGACAGGGGCTACAATGAGCAGTTCTTC.

The chain is built from TRBV12-3 or TRBV12-4 and TRBJ2-3; TRBD2 matches at 10 bases. The CDR3 covers 15 residues. V gave up 6 bases and J gave up 4 bases; unmatched junction bases: 7. The CDR3 sequence: CASSWTSGPADTQYF. CDR3 DNA: TGTGCCAGCAGCTGGACTAGCGGACCCGCAGATACGCAGTATTTT.

In its sample, this clonotype was seen a few times. The V and J genes are TRBV5-1 and TRBJ1-6; 8 nucleotides line up with TRBD1. Germline values: CDR1 SGHRS, CDR2 YFSETQ. Trimming at V came to 3 bases and at J to 5 bases, leaving 4 bases not matched to a gene. This CDR3 has 15 residues. CDR3 in DNA: TGCGCCAGCAGCTCCTTGGGACAGGATAATTCACCCCTCCACTTT. Translating gives CASSSLGQDNSPLHF.

This clonotype was counted between two and nine times. The CDR3 sequence: CATSRDRGTDTQYF. CDR3 sequence (DNA): TGTGCCACCAGCAGAGATCGCGGCACAGATACGCAGTATTTT. This chain links TRBV15 with TRBJ2-3; D unclear. Germline CDR1 reads LNHNV; CDR2 reads YYDKDF (reference sequence). This CDR3 comprises 14 residues. Trimming pared 0 bases from V and 1 base from J, leaving 5 bases between. Full variable domain (remainder filled in from reference TRBV15 and TRBJ2-3): DAMVIQNPRYQVTQFGKPVTLSCSQTLNHNVMYWYQQKSSQAPKLLFHYYDKDFNNEADTPDNFQSRRPNTSFCFLDIRSPGLGDTAMYLCATSRDRGTDTQYFGPGTRLTVL.

This clonotype has just a few counts. V is TRBV7-2 and J is TRBJ1-6, with TRBD1 as a possible D gene (6 bases). The CDR3 is made up of 15 amino acids. With 5 bases removed from V and 9 bases from J, the gap between germline ends came to 17 bases. Per germline, CDR1 SGHTA and CDR2 FQGNSA. The CDR3 loop reads CASSGRDILSSPLHF. The DNA for the CDR3 is TGTGCCAGCAGCGGCCGGGACATACTGAGTTCACCCCTCCACTTT. The full variable domain, rest sourced from reference TRBV7-2 and TRBJ1-6, is GAGVSQSPSNKVTEKGKDVELRCDPISGHTALYWYRQSLGQGLEFLIYFQGNSAPDKSGLPSDRFSAERTGGSVSTLTIQRTQQEDSAVYLCASSGRDILSSPLHFGNGTRLTVT.

This sequence joins TRBV4-1 and TRBJ2-7, with D hard to call. CDR1 and CDR2 from the germline V gene are MGHRA and YSYEKL. The CDR3 is 15 residues long. V gave up 4 bases and J gave up 3 bases, with 16 bases separating them. CDR3 amino acids: CASSLKESSFYEQYV. For the CDR3, the DNA is TGCGCCAGCAGCCTCAAGGAATCGAGTTTCTACGAGCAGTACGTC.

This clonotype was seen a handful of times. The chain joins TRBV5-4 to TRBJ2-2; D is possibly TRBD1 (6 bases). Germline values: CDR1 SGHNT, CDR2 YYREEE (reference sequence). V gave up 0 bases and J gave up 7 bases, with 13 bases separating them. The CDR3 length is 15 residues. This CDR3 reads CASSLGAGDHGELFF. The CDR3 DNA sequence: TGTGCCAGCAGCTTGGGGGCAGGGGATCACGGGGAGCTGTTTTTT.